Following are 2 T cell receptor beta chains from one sample sequenced in a study of CD8+CD57+ T cells in acquired aplastic anemia. The template for TCR beta VDJ and CDR3 sequence profiling was genomic DNA. One entry per CDR3 protein results from TCRdb running MiXCR on the reads. The sample yields some 200,000 distinct CDR3 sequences, roughly 50% seen once. Sequenced patients had shown CD8+CD57+ cell expansion by flow cytometry. The sample was sorted CD4+, CD8+, or CD8+CD57+ T cells (not recorded which) from PBMCs. All receptors come from a human donor with aplastic anemia.

This clonotype was found many times. The rearrangement links TRBV29-1 to TRBJ2-2; 9 bases match TRBD2. The CDR3 sequence is 15 residues long. Per the germline V gene, CDR1 is SQVTM and CDR2 is ANQGSEA. V gave up 5 bases and J gave up 3 bases; unmatched junction bases: 7. The CDR3, as DNA: TGCAGCGTTCCCGGGCTAGCGGGGTACACCGGGGAGCTGTTTTTT. Its protein product is CSVPGLAGYTGELFF.

The rearrangement joins TRBV10-3 to TRBJ1-1; TRBD1 might be the D (6 bases). The CDR3 spans 13 residues. CDR1 is ENHRY, CDR2 SYGVKD, per germline. V was pared by 10 bases and J by 3 bases, with 15 bases between. The chain's CDR3 is CATWTEEYTEAFF. DNA for the CDR3: TGTGCCACCTGGACAGAAGAATACACTGAAGCTTTCTTT.